The 30 T cell receptor beta chains in this list originate from one sample, sequenced in a study of preoperative IRX-2 immunotherapy in early breast cancer. Profiling relied on immunoSEQ multiplex PCR, and the TCRdb table lists in-frame clones only, not all of them. The table shows just over 25,000 clones, with approximately 75% occurring only once. Treatment defined: preoperative locoregional IRX-2 cytokine immunotherapy. Sequenced material: lymph node tissue, taken after IRX-2 immunotherapy. These receptors all come from a human donor with breast cancer.

The chain employs TRBV10-2 and TRBJ2-5, with 10 nucleotides matching TRBD1. V lost 10 bases to trimming and J lost 6 bases; unmatched junction nucleotides: 8. Germline CDR1 WSHSY, CDR2 SAAADI. The length of the CDR3 is 13 residues. The CDR3 loop reads CAIGTGVLQTQYF. The DNA for the CDR3 is TGCGCCATAGGGACAGGGGTCCTCCAGACCCAGTACTTC.

V gene TRBV6-8 combines with J gene TRBJ2-2; D unclear. From germline, CDR1 is MNHGY and CDR2 SAAAGT. Trimming took 0 bases from V and 4 from J, leaving 9 bases between them. The CDR3 spans 15 residues. CDR3 coding DNA: TGTGCCAGCAGTTACTCGGGCACCCGCACCGGGGAGCTGTTTTTT. Protein product: CASSYSGTRTGELFF.

The rearrangement links TRBV5-1 to TRBJ1-1; D remains unclear. Trimming shortened V by 4 bases and J by 2 bases, and 12 bases separated the two germline ends. Germline V lookup: CDR1 SGHRS, CDR2 YFSETQ. The CDR3 spans 14 residues. The CDR3 sequence: CASSPSPANTEAFF. DNA of the CDR3: TGCGCCAGCAGCCCCTCCCCCGCCAACACTGAAGCTTTCTTT.

The V and J genes are TRBV19 and TRBJ1-6; D gene ambiguous. The CDR3 totals 16 residues. CDR1 is LNHDA and CDR2 is SQIVND in the germline V gene (reference sequence). Trimming cost V 7 bases and J 0 bases, with 13 bases left between them. The CDR3 loop reads CASTETGSSYNSPLHF. In DNA form, the CDR3 reads TGTGCCAGTACTGAGACGGGGAGCTCCTATAATTCACCCCTCCACTTT.

The chain uses TRBV11-3 and TRBJ2-5, with D possibly being TRBD2 (5 bases). This CDR3 region has 14 residues. Germline V gives CDR1 SGHNT, CDR2 YENEEA. The V gene lost 7 bases and the J gene lost 2 bases, with 14 bases spanning the gap. CDR3 region: CASTTPTRQETQYF. Here the CDR3 DNA reads TGTGCCAGCACCACCCCAACTAGGCAAGAGACCCAGTACTTC. Using reference TRBV11-3 and TRBJ2-5 for the parts outside the CDR3, the full variable domain is EAGVVQSPRYKIIEKKQPVAFWCNPISGHNTLYWYLQNLGQGPELLIRYENEEAVDDSQLPKDRFSAERLKGVDSTLKIQPAELGDSAVYLCASTTPTRQETQYFGPGTRLLVL.

The chain carries TRBV6-8 and TRBJ2-5, with TRBD2 as a possible D gene (6 bases). V lost 10 bases to trimming and J lost 0 bases, with 12 bases between them. The CDR3 is 13 residues long. Germline V gene lookup returns CDR1 MNHGY and CDR2 SAAAGT. The CDR3 bases are TGTGCCATCACTCGGGACTACCAAGAGACCCAGTACTTC. This encodes CAITRDYQETQYF.

This chain links TRBV18 with TRBJ2-1, with unresolved D. The germline CDR1 and CDR2 sequences are KGHSH and LQKENI. V lost 0 bases and J lost 1, with 16 bases in between. This CDR3 comprises 18 residues. CDR3 nucleotide sequence: TGTGCCAGCTCACCACCCCGGGTGGAGCACTCTTCCTACAATGAGCAGTTCTTC. Amino acids: CASSPPRVEHSSYNEQFF. Variable domain in full (rest from reference TRBV18 and TRBJ2-1): NAGVMQNPRHLVRRRGQEARLRCSPMKGHSHVYWYRQLPEEGLKFMVYLQKENIIDESGMPKERFSAEFPKEGPSILRIQQVVRGDSAAYFCASSPPRVEHSSYNEQFFGPGTRLTVL.

This rearrangement joins TRBV5-1 to TRBJ1-4; D not resolved. The CDR3 is made up of 15 amino acids. CDR1 SGHRS and CDR2 YFSETQ come from the germline V gene. The germline V and J ends were trimmed by 0 bases and 1 base, with 7 bases remaining between them. The CDR3: CASSLGRGTNEKLFF. The DNA for the CDR3 is TGCGCCAGCAGCTTGGGGCGGGGAACTAATGAAAAACTGTTTTTT. The full variable domain, with the rest looked up from reference TRBV5-1 and TRBJ1-4, is KAGVTQTPRYLIKTRGQQVTLSCSPISGHRSVSWYQQTPGQGLQFLFEYFSETQRNKGNFPGRFSGRQFSNSRSEMNVSTLELGDSALYLCASSLGRGTNEKLFFGSGTQLSVL.

V gene TRBV10-2 combines with J gene TRBJ1-2; D is unclear. The CDR3 extends over 13 amino acids. Germline V gene data show CDR1 as WSHSY and CDR2 as SAAADI. V was cut by 3 bases and J by 4 bases, with 9 bases left in between. In nucleotides, the CDR3 is TGCGCCAGCAGTGAAGACCTCTCCTATGGCTACACCTTC. Encoded protein: CASSEDLSYGYTF.

The chain is built from TRBV6-8 and TRBJ2-3; D remains ambiguous. Germline CDR1 is MNHGY and CDR2 is SAAAGT. CDR3 length: 16 amino acids. V shed 6 bases and J shed 2 bases, with 18 bases lying between them. Here the CDR3 DNA reads TGTGCCAGCAGATTTAAGGACGGAGAAAACACAGATACGCAGTATTTT. Protein sequence: CASRFKDGENTDTQYF.

The chain combines TRBV10-2 with TRBJ2-2; maybe TRBD1 (6 bases). CDR1 is WSHSY, CDR2 SAAADI, per germline. Trimming removed 9 bases from V and 0 bases from J, with 8 bases in between. The CDR3 covers 13 residues. Here the CDR3 reads CASGQPNTGELFF. CDR3 sequence (DNA): TGCGCCAGTGGACAGCCGAACACCGGGGAGCTGTTTTTT.

This chain links TRBV30 with TRBJ1-6; TRBD1 agrees at 8 bases. Losses at the gene ends were 1 base for V and 6 bases for J; bases not matched to a gene: 8. The germline V gene encodes CDR1 GTSNPN and CDR2 SVGIG (reference sequence). The CDR3 has 16 residues. CDR3 in amino acids: CAWSATTGAINSPLHF. The CDR3 DNA is TGTGCCTGGAGTGCTACGACAGGGGCCATTAATTCACCCCTCCACTTT.

The V gene is TRBV18, the J gene TRBJ1-5, with D perhaps matching TRBD1 (6 bases). The CDR3 consists of 16 residues. Germline CDR1 is KGHSH and CDR2 is LQKENI. Trimming took off 0 bases at V and 3 bases at J, with 12 bases between the two ends. CDR3 region: CASSPPMTGNNQPQHF. For the CDR3, the DNA is TGTGCCAGCTCACCACCGATGACAGGTAACAATCAGCCCCAGCATTTT.

This clone showed up just once. V and J are TRBV28 and TRBJ1-1; 7 nucleotides align to TRBD1. V shed 4 bases and J 10 bases; nucleotides not matched to a gene: 15. Germline V CDR1 and CDR2: MDHEN, SYDVKM. This CDR3 has 15 residues. The CDR3: CASSYQPGTVQGAFF. The DNA for the CDR3 is TGTGCCAGCAGTTACCARCCTGGGACAGTACAGGGAGCTTTCTTT. Complete variable domain (other parts from reference TRBV28 and TRBJ1-1): DVKVTQSSRYLVKRTGEKVFLECVQDMDHENMFWYRQDPGLGLRLIYFSYDVKMKEKGDIPEGYSVSREKKERFSLILESASTNQTSMYLCASSYQPGTVQGAFFGQGTRLTVV.

The chain couples TRBV5-1 to TRBJ1-6; unclear D gene. This CDR3 region has 15 residues. V shed 3 bases and J shed 8 bases, with 15 bases lying between them. Germline V lookup: CDR1 SGHRS, CDR2 YFSETQ. The DNA of the CDR3 is TGCGCCAGCAGCTCAACGATGACGGGTGATTCACCCCTCCACTTT. It specifies CASSSTMTGDSPLHF.

The chain combines TRBV5-1 with TRBJ1-2; D not certain. The CDR3 runs to 15 residues. Trimming left V 0 bases short and J 11 bases short, with 20 bases between. The germline V gene has CDR1 SGHRS and CDR2 YFSETQ. The CDR3 spells CASSLGTEGVGFYTF. In nucleotides, the CDR3 is TGCGCCAGCAGCTTGGGAACCGAGGGAGTAGGGTTTTACACCTTC.

The V call is TRBV18, the J call TRBJ2-1; D remains ambiguous. Looked up from germline, CDR1 is KGHSH and CDR2 is LQKENI. The germline V and J ends were trimmed by 1 base and 7 bases, with 5 bases remaining between them. CDR3 length: 12 residues. CDR3 sequence reads: CASSPLVNEQFF. The CDR3 bases are TGTGCCAGCTCACCACTGGTTAATGAGCAGTTCTTC. The full variable domain, rest sourced from reference TRBV18 and TRBJ2-1, is NAGVMQNPRHLVRRRGQEARLRCSPMKGHSHVYWYRQLPEEGLKFMVYLQKENIIDESGMPKERFSAEFPKEGPSILRIQQVVRGDSAAYFCASSPLVNEQFFGPGTRLTVL.

This clone showed up just once. This chain joins TRBV15 and TRBJ2-3; D is unresolved. CDR1 LNHNV and CDR2 YYDKDF come from the germline V gene (reference sequence). Trimming shortened V by 1 base and J by 2 bases, and 10 bases separated the two germline ends. The CDR3 is made up of 15 amino acids. The CDR3 here is CATSRVAFDTDTQYF. In nucleotides, the CDR3 is TGTGCCACCAGCAGAGTGGCCTTCGACACAGATACGCAGTATTTT.

The chain links TRBV6-8 to TRBJ2-5, with 9 bases fitting TRBD1. The length of the CDR3 is 16 residues. CDR1 and CDR2 from the germline V gene are MNHGY and SAAAGT. Trimming cost V 0 bases and J 3 bases; bases outside gene matches: 5. The CDR3 bases are TGTGCCAGCAGTTACTCCGCCGGGACAGGGAAAGAGACCCAGTACTTC. Its translation is CASSYSAGTGKETQYF.

The V call is TRBV19, the J call TRBJ2-1; maybe TRBD2 (5 bases). The CDR3 has 15 residues. Trimming left V 5 bases short and J 7 bases short, with 18 bases between. Germline-derived CDR1 and CDR2 are LNHDA and SQIVND (reference sequence). CDR3 amino acids: CASSQDWEITNEQFF. Here the CDR3 DNA reads TGTGCCAGTAGTCAGGATTGGGAGATTACGAATGAGCAGTTCTTC.

The chain links TRBV18 to TRBJ1-1, with a possible D match to TRBD1 (6 bases). Trimming left V 5 bases short and J 1 base short, with 8 bases between. The CDR3 runs 13 residues. The germline gives CDR1 KGHSH, CDR2 LQKENI. The CDR3 region is CASSTGRNTEAFF. CDR3 nucleotides: TGTGCCAGCTCAACAGGGCGGAACACTGAAGCTTTCTTT.

The V call is TRBV29-1, the J call TRBJ2-2; 8 nucleotides line up with TRBD1. There are 15 residues in the CDR3. The trim removed 6 bases at V and 0 bases at J, leaving 6 bases unmatched. CDR1 and CDR2 (germline): SQVTM, ANQGSEA. The CDR3 reads CSVAGTGANTGELFF. The CDR3, as DNA: TGCAGCGTCGCTGGGACAGGAGCGAACACCGGGGAGCTGTTTTTT.

The chain combines TRBV5-1 with TRBJ1-1; 7 bases are a match to TRBD1. Germline CDR1 and CDR2: SGHRS and YFSETQ. The CDR3 spans 15 residues. The V gene end was trimmed by 1 base and the J gene end by 7 bases; junction bases not matched to a gene: 10. CDR3 sequence reads: CASSLSSGGSVEAFF. CDR3 nucleotide sequence: TGCGCCAGCAGCTTGAGCTCAGGGGGTAGTGTTGAAGCTTTCTTT. Full variable domain (remainder filled in from reference TRBV5-1 and TRBJ1-1): KAGVTQTPRYLIKTRGQQVTLSCSPISGHRSVSWYQQTPGQGLQFLFEYFSETQRNKGNFPGRFSGRQFSNSRSEMNVSTLELGDSALYLCASSLSSGGSVEAFFGQGTRLTVV.

This chain links TRBV19 with TRBJ2-5; D gene uncertain. Germline CDR1 is LNHDA and CDR2 is SQIVND (reference sequence). The CDR3 loop spans 13 amino acids. V lost 3 bases and J 1 base, leaving 6 bases between the germline ends. CDR3 sequence (DNA): TGTGCCAGTAGTATGACACCCCAAGAGACCCAGTACTTC. Amino acids: CASSMTPQETQYF.

The chain links TRBV23-1 to TRBJ1-6; D gene unclear. TRBV23-1 is assigned to the ORF class and has an uncertain function. Trimming removed 7 bases at V and 5 bases at J, with 15 bases between. This CDR3 has 15 residues. CDR3 sequence (DNA): TGCGCCAGCACCCTTTACGGTCTAAATAATTCACCCCTCCACTTT. Protein product: CASTLYGLNNSPLHF.

This clone occurred a few times. The V gene is TRBV6-8, the J gene TRBJ1-2; D is unclear. Between the trimmed V and J ends, which lost 5 bases and 6 bases, there was a span of 22 bases. The V gene's germline CDR1 is MNHGY and CDR2 SAAAGT. The CDR3 covers 16 residues. The CDR3 DNA sequence: TGTGCCAGCAGTGCGCTAAATAGGGCAGGAGGAGATGGCTACACCTTC. The encoded protein is CASSALNRAGGDGYTF.

The CDR3 reads CATRPSGGVGDTQYF. The CDR3 DNA is TGTGCCACCAGACCTTCCGGGGGTGTGGGTGATACGCAGTATTTT. This rearrangement joins TRBV15 to TRBJ2-3; tentatively, D is TRBD2 (6 bases). V was pared by 6 bases and J by 6 bases, with 19 bases between. This CDR3 is built from 15 residues. Germline values: CDR1 LNHNV, CDR2 YYDKDF (reference sequence).

This clone was detected once. The chain recombines TRBV5-1 with TRBJ2-5; no definite D call. This CDR3 region has 14 residues. Trimming took 0 bases from V and 0 from J, leaving 6 bases between them. CDR1 SGHRS and CDR2 YFSETQ come from the germline V gene. CDR3 residues: CASSLGQDQETQYF. The CDR3 DNA reads as TGCGCCAGCAGCTTGGGGCAGGACCAAGAGACCCAGTACTTC.

The chain combines TRBV11-3 with TRBJ1-3; 8 bases map to TRBD1. CDR3 length equals 18 residues. The germline V gene has CDR1 SGHNT and CDR2 YENEEA. V shed 3 bases, J shed 0 bases, and the junction held 10 bases outside the gene matches. CDR3 nucleotide sequence: TGTGCCAGCAGCTTGAGCGGACAGGGAATGAGCTCTGGAAACACCATATATTTT. It translates to CASSLSGQGMSSGNTIYF.

The J gene is TRBJ1-1, the V gene TRBV28, with unresolved D. V gave up 4 bases and J gave up 0 bases, with 3 bases separating them. Germline V gene sequence: CDR1 MDHEN, CDR2 SYDVKM. The CDR3 length is 12 residues. Here the CDR3 reads CASSSVNTEAFF. For the CDR3, the DNA is TGTGCCAGCAGTTCAGTGAACACTGAAGCTTTCTTT.